The next 7 T cell receptor beta chains were all read from a single sample in a study of cytomegalovirus exposure and HLA in healthy donors. Generated by immunoSEQ multiplex PCR, the TCRdb table keeps only in-frame clones and is missing some. The table lists roughly 130,000 clones, roughly nine tenths of them singletons. The sequenced sample was PBMCs. The receptors derive from a man in his thirties or forties in good health and CMV-seronegative.

This chain joins TRBV5-6 and TRBJ2-3, with 13 bases aligning to TRBD2. This CDR3 has 16 amino acids. The V and J ends lost 1 base and 6 bases, in that order; junction bases with no gene match: 5. Germline V gives CDR1 SGHDT, CDR2 YYEEEE. The CDR3 nucleotides read TGTGCCAGCAGCTTGCCGACTAGCGGGGGGTCCGATACGCAGTATTTT. Translating gives CASSLPTSGGSDTQYF.

The chain has TRBV18 and TRBJ2-2, with 9 bases lining up with TRBD1. The CDR3 covers 14 residues. V was pared by 8 bases and J by 7 bases, with 8 bases of the junction left unmatched. Germline V gene data show CDR1 as KGHSH and CDR2 as LQKENI. CDR3 region: CASLGTGRIGELFF. CDR3 coding DNA: TGTGCCAGCCTCGGGACAGGGCGGATCGGGGAGCTGTTTTTT.

The chain employs TRBV5-1 and TRBJ2-1; TRBD2 matches at 7 bases. Trimming took 0 bases from V and 10 from J; bases not matched to a gene: 10. The CDR3 covers 15 residues. The germline V gene has CDR1 SGHRS and CDR2 YFSETQ. In nucleotides, the CDR3 is TGCGCCAGCAGCTTGGGGACTAGGGCCCCTCAGGAGCAGTTCTTC. Protein product: CASSLGTRAPQEQFF.

This chain uses TRBV19 with TRBJ1-6; a weak D match, TRBD1 (6 bases). CDR1 LNHDA and CDR2 SQIVND come from the germline V gene (reference sequence). This CDR3 region has 15 residues. The V gene lost 6 bases and the J gene lost 2 bases, with 11 bases spanning the gap. In DNA form, the CDR3 reads TGTGCCAGTAGGATCCGGACAGCCTATAATTCACCCCTCCACTTT. Translating it yields CASRIRTAYNSPLHF.

The chain recombines TRBV7-2 with TRBJ2-7, with 7 nucleotides matching TRBD1. Trimming at V came to 4 bases and at J to 0 bases, leaving 3 bases not matched to a gene. The germline V gene has CDR1 SGHTA and CDR2 FQGNSA. The CDR3 spans 14 residues. The CDR3 bases are TGTGCCAGCAGCTACGACAGGGCCTCCTACGAGCAGTACTTC. It specifies CASSYDRASYEQYF.

The rearrangement links TRBV6-4 to TRBJ1-2, with 8 bases lining up with TRBD1. This CDR3 spans 15 amino acids. V lost 6 bases to trimming and J lost 0 bases; unmatched junction nucleotides: 6. CDR1 is MRHNA and CDR2 is SNTAGT in the germline V gene. CDR3 residues: CASRDGTGPNYGYTF. The CDR3, as DNA: TGTGCCAGCAGGGATGGGACAGGCCCTAACTATGGCTACACCTTC.

As DNA, the CDR3 is TGTGCCTGGAGTGTAGGGGGCGGGGGCACAGATACGCAGTATTTT. Protein: CAWSVGGGGTDTQYF. V and J are TRBV30 and TRBJ2-3; maybe TRBD1 (7 bases). Germline-derived CDR1 and CDR2 are GTSNPN and SVGIG (reference sequence). The V end was cut by 0 bases, the J end by 1 base, with 11 bases between. The CDR3 totals 15 residues. The full variable domain, its missing parts supplied by reference TRBV30 and TRBJ2-3, is SQTIHQWPATLVQPVGSPLSLECTVEGTSNPNLYWYRQAAGRGLQLLFYSVGIGQISSEVPQNLSASRPQDRQFILSSKKLLLSDSGFYLCAWSVGGGGTDTQYFGPGTRLTVL.